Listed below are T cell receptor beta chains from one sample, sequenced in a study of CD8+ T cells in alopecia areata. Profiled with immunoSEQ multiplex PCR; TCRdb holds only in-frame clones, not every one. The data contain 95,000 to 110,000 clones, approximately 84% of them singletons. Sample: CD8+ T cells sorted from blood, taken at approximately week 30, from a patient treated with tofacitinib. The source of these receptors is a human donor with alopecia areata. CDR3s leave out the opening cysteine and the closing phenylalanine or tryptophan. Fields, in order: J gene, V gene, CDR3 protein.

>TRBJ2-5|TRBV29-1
SVAEAPLQETQY
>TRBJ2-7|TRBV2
ATMLLGQGDSYEQY
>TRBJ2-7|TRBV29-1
SVEDQGRVGEQY
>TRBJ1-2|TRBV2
ASSEGRLGYT
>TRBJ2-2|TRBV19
ASTLKRGSTGELF
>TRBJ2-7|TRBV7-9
ASSLAQRTYEQY
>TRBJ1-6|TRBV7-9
ASSKDIPPFH
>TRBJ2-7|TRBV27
ASSPIGYEQY
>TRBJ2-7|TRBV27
ASSFGYEQY
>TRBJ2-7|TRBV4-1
ASSPGTSGSVYEQY
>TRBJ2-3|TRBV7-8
ASSLSLAGANTDTQY
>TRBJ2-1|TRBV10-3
AISVVGNEQF
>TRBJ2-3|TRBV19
ATLDPTDTQY
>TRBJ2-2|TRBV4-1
ASSHTGTSTGELF
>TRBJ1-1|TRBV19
ASSIGRNTEAF
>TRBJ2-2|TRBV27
ASRGAPSTGELF
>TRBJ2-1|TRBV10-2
ASTWGGGNEQF
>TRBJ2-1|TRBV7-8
ASSLESGLSFYNEQF
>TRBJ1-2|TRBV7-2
ASSLAGQFNYGYT
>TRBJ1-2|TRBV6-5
ASSYSAGGTYGYT
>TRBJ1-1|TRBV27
ASSWGQGNTEAF
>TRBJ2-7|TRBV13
ASSSPGTYEQY
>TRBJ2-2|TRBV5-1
ASSSLPFAGDTGELF
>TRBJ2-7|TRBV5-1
ASSPGARAYEQY
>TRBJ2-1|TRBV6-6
ALSKGTVPYNEQF
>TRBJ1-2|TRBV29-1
SVEDRGNYGYT
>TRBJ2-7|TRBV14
ASSHGQGSSYEQY
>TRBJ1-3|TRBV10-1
ASSVSREGNTIY
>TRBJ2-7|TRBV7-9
ASSLPGQTYEQY
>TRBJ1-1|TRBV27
ASSLTMNRGPEAF
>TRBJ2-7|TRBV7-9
ASSSDWEQY
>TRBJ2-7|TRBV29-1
SVEGRYYEQY
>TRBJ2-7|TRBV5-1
ASSLAGLAGEEQY
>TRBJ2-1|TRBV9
ASSVDMDSGKWNEQF
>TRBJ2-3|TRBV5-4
ASSLDQGLGGSDTQY
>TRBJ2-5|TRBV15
ATSHGTSGSLETQY
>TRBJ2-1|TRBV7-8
ASSGPSYNEQF
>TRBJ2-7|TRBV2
ASSDGPGDEQY
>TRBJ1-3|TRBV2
ASSEDQEMIGNTIY
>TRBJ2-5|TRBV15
ATSRDLAAQETQY